Listed here are 27 T cell receptor beta chains from one sample, sequenced in a study of CD8+ T cells in alopecia areata. Sequencing relied on a cDNA template that was reverse transcribed from extracted RNA. Some clones are missing from TCRdb's copy, which holds only in-frame ones; the method was immunoSEQ multiplex PCR. The data show more than 110,000 clones, roughly three fifths seen once. This specimen consisted of CD4+ T cells sorted from blood, obtained at week 0. The receptors stem from a human donor with alopecia areata.

The rearrangement uses TRBV18 and TRBJ1-6; possible D gene TRBD1, 5 bases. This CDR3 region has 13 residues. With 3 bases removed from V and 6 bases from J, the gap between germline ends came to 6 bases. Germline-derived CDR1 and CDR2 are KGHSH and LQKENI. The CDR3 sequence is CASSPTVNSPLHF. The CDR3 nucleotides read TGTGCCAGCTCACCGACAGTTAATTCACCCCTCCACTTT.

The V call is TRBV4-2, the J call TRBJ2-4, with D unresolved. V was trimmed by 0 bases and J by 7 bases, leaving 4 bases between them. This CDR3 is 12 amino acids long. Germline CDR1 is LGHNA and CDR2 is YNFKEQ. CDR3 DNA sequence: TGTGCCAGCAGCCAAGATGTGAACATTCAGTACTTC. It translates to CASSQDVNIQYF.

In its sample, this clone was seen a few times. The rearrangement joins TRBV29-1 to TRBJ2-5; D is unresolved. Germline CDR1 is SQVTM and CDR2 is ANQGSEA. The V end was cut by 3 bases, the J end by 7 bases, with 18 bases between. This CDR3 is 14 amino acids long. The CDR3 DNA is TGCAGCGTTGAGGAACCCCGACGGTCAGGGACCCAGTACTTC. Encoded protein: CSVEEPRRSGTQYF.

The chain uses TRBV29-1 and TRBJ2-5; D unresolved. Between the trimmed V and J ends, which lost 2 bases and 2 bases, there was a span of 6 bases. This CDR3 has 12 residues. Looked up from germline, CDR1 is SQVTM and CDR2 is ANQGSEA. The CDR3 nucleotides are TGCAGCGTTGAACGAACACAAGAGACCCAGTACTTC. Translating gives CSVERTQETQYF.

The gene calls are TRBV6-5 and TRBJ1-2; maybe TRBD1 (5 bases). V was trimmed by 4 bases and J by 7 bases, leaving 13 bases between them. CDR3 size: 13 residues. Per germline, CDR1 MNHEY and CDR2 SVGAGI. CDR3 nucleotide sequence: TGTGCCAGCAGTTCGGACAAGAGTCCTGGCTACACCTTC. This codes for CASSSDKSPGYTF.

The rearrangement joins TRBV7-9 to TRBJ2-5, with 11 bases identical to TRBD2. V lost 2 bases, J lost 4 bases, and 12 bases stayed unmatched. In germline, CDR1 is SEHNR, CDR2 FQNEAQ (reference sequence). There are 18 residues in the CDR3. The CDR3 DNA follows: TGTGCCAGCAGCTTACGCCTAGCGGGGGGCTCCTCTTCAGAGACCCAGTACTTC. Translated, it gives CASSLRLAGGSSSETQYF.

The chain links TRBV29-1 to TRBJ1-2; 8 bases match TRBD1. The length of the CDR3 is 12 residues. Per germline, CDR1 SQVTM and CDR2 ANQGSEA. J lost 4 bases, V lost 4 bases, and 2 bases had no gene match. As DNA, the CDR3 is TGCAGCGTTGGGACAGGGAGCTATGGCTACACCTTC. The encoded protein is CSVGTGSYGYTF.

The V call is TRBV11-3, the J call TRBJ2-1; D tentatively fits TRBD1 or TRBD2 (5 bases each). V was clipped by 2 bases and J by 7 bases, with 12 bases between them. CDR3 length: 14 amino acids. Germline V gene sequence: CDR1 SGHNT, CDR2 YENEEA. CDR3 region: CASSLTGTGNEQFF. DNA for the CDR3: TGTGCCAGCAGCTTAACCGGGACGGGAAATGAGCAGTTCTTC. The complete variable domain, with remaining parts taken from reference TRBV11-3 and TRBJ2-1, reads EAGVVQSPRYKIIEKKQPVAFWCNPISGHNTLYWYLQNLGQGPELLIRYENEEAVDDSQLPKDRFSAERLKGVDSTLKIQPAELGDSAVYLCASSLTGTGNEQFFGPGTRLTVL.

DNA for the CDR3: TGTGCCAGCAGTGAAAGAGGAACAGACACAGATACGCAGTATTTT. Translated, it gives CASSERGTDTDTQYF. This chain links TRBV6-1 with TRBJ2-3; D uncertain. This CDR3 is built from 15 residues. Germline V gives CDR1 MNHNS, CDR2 SASEGT. Trimming shortened V by 2 bases and J by 2 bases, and 11 bases separated the two germline ends.

The sample holds a few counts of this clone. The rearrangement links TRBV29-1 to TRBJ2-3, with 7 bases matching TRBD2. The CDR3 is 11 residues long. The germline gives CDR1 SQVTM, CDR2 ANQGSEA. The trim removed 8 bases at V and 10 bases at J, leaving 9 bases unmatched. This chain's CDR3 is CSYERGRAQYF. CDR3 in DNA: TGCAGCTATGAGCGGGGAAGAGCGCAGTATTTT.

The chain uses TRBV19 and TRBJ1-5; possibly TRBD1 for D (5 bases). The CDR3 is 15 amino acids. Trimming left V 7 bases short and J 2 bases short, with 15 bases between. CDR1 is LNHDA and CDR2 is SQIVND in the germline V gene (reference sequence). The CDR3 coding sequence is TGTGCCAGTAACTCAATGGAGGGGCGCAATCAGCCCCAGCATTTT. Its protein is CASNSMEGRNQPQHF.

This chain links TRBV29-1 with TRBJ2-1, with 9 bases matching TRBD2. This CDR3 is 14 amino acids long. The V gene end was trimmed by 6 bases and the J gene end by 7 bases; junction bases not matched to a gene: 10. Germline lookup yields CDR1 SQVTM and CDR2 ANQGSEA. The CDR3 DNA reads as TGCAGCGTATGGCGGGGGGGAGCGGGGAATGAGCAGTTCTTC. Its translation is CSVWRGGAGNEQFF.

There are many counts of this clone. The CDR3 region has the DNA TGCGCCAGCAGCTTAACAGGGGGAGGCAATCAGCCCCAGCATTTT. This gives the protein CASSLTGGGNQPQHF. This sequence joins TRBV5-1 and TRBJ1-5, with 8 bases aligning to TRBD1. The CDR3 covers 15 residues. Germline V lookup: CDR1 SGHRS, CDR2 YFSETQ. V lost 2 bases and J lost 2; bases outside the gene matches: 3. The full variable domain, with the rest looked up from reference TRBV5-1 and TRBJ1-5, is KAGVTQTPRYLIKTRGQQVTLSCSPISGHRSVSWYQQTPGQGLQFLFEYFSETQRNKGNFPGRFSGRQFSNSRSEMNVSTLELGDSALYLCASSLTGGGNQPQHFGDGTRLSIL.

The V gene is TRBV30, the J gene TRBJ1-2; D may be TRBD1 (5 bases). This CDR3 has 13 residues. Per the germline V gene, CDR1 is GTSNPN and CDR2 is SVGIG (reference sequence). V lost 8 bases and J 0 bases, leaving 13 bases between the germline ends. The CDR3 bases are TGTGCCGGACCGACAGTCTCTAACTATGGCTACACCTTC. Amino acid sequence: CAGPTVSNYGYTF.

The V and J genes are TRBV11-2 and TRBJ2-6; no clear D gene. CDR1 SGHAT and CDR2 FQNNGV come from the germline V gene. This CDR3 contains 19 residues. V dropped 5 bases and J dropped 0 bases, with 20 bases sitting between them. This chain's CDR3 is CASSPRYRLTRSGANVLTF. CDR3 DNA sequence: TGTGCCAGCAGCCCGAGGTACAGACTCACGCGCTCTGGGGCCAACGTCCTGACTTTC. Combining the CDR3 with reference TRBV11-2 and TRBJ2-6 gives the whole variable domain EAGVAQSPRYKIIEKRQSVAFWCNPISGHATLYWYQQILGQGPKLLIQFQNNGVVDDSQLPKDRFSAERLKGVDSTLKIQPAKLEDSAVYLCASSPRYRLTRSGANVLTFGAGSRLTVL.

The chain links TRBV5-4 to TRBJ2-1, with TRBD2 matching over 9 bases. The CDR3 consists of 15 residues. After removal of 4 bases from V and 4 bases from J, the junction contained 6 bases not matched to a gene. Looked up from germline, CDR1 is SGHNT and CDR2 is YYREEE (reference sequence). Here the CDR3 reads CASSPGLAGYNEQFF. CDR3 nucleotide sequence: TGTGCCAGCAGCCCCGGGCTAGCGGGGTACAATGAGCAGTTCTTC.

The chain carries TRBV23-1 and TRBJ1-1; D not certain. TRBV23-1 is given ORF status, its function remaining uncertain. V gave up 5 bases and J gave up 5 bases, with 6 bases separating them. The CDR3 spans 11 residues. The CDR3 loop is CASSVITEAFF. CDR3 nucleotide sequence: TGCGCCAGCAGTGTGATTACTGAAGCTTTCTTT.

The chain employs TRBV6-5 and TRBJ1-3; D perhaps matches TRBD1 (5 bases). This CDR3 region has 16 residues. The V end lost 0 bases, the J end lost 0 bases, and 9 bases lay between the germline ends. Germline loops: CDR1 MNHEY, CDR2 SVGAGI. The CDR3 bases are TGTGCCAGCAGTTACTCCCAGGGTGGCTCTGGAAACACCATATATTTT. Translated: CASSYSQGGSGNTIYF.

The rearrangement joins TRBV29-1 to TRBJ2-2; tentatively, D is TRBD1 or TRBD2 (5 bases each). The ends were cut back, 7 bases at V and 6 bases at J, with 15 bases in the middle. CDR1 is SQVTM and CDR2 is ANQGSEA in the germline V gene. This CDR3 comprises 13 residues. The DNA for the CDR3 is TGCAGCGCAAAAAATCGGGACGCCGGGGAGCTGTTTTTT. Residues: CSAKNRDAGELFF.

This chain links TRBV7-9 with TRBJ2-5; D not resolved. V lost 5 bases to trimming and J lost 2 bases, with 15 bases between them. This CDR3 is 15 amino acids long. Germline CDR1 is SEHNR and CDR2 is FQNEAQ (reference sequence). The CDR3 sequence is CASSVLLLLQETQYF. The DNA for the CDR3 is TGTGCCAGCAGCGTCTTACTGTTGCTACAAGAGACCCAGTACTTC.

This clone showed up just once. This chain uses TRBV10-3 with TRBJ2-3; possible D gene TRBD1, 6 bases. V dropped 6 bases and J dropped 2 bases, with 9 bases sitting between them. The CDR3 consists of 13 residues. Per the germline V gene, CDR1 is ENHRY and CDR2 is SYGVKD. DNA of the CDR3: TGTGCCATCAGCGGACAGCACACAGATACGCAGTATTTT. Translating it yields CAISGQHTDTQYF.

The chain uses TRBV6-5 and TRBJ1-2; the D gene is possibly TRBD1 (6 bases). V lost 0 bases and J 8 bases, leaving 19 bases between the germline ends. In germline, CDR1 is MNHEY, CDR2 SVGAGI. The CDR3 sequence is 16 residues long. This CDR3 reads CASSYSNSVGGAGYTF. CDR3 bases: TGTGCCAGCAGTTACTCGAATTCTGTTGGGGGCGCAGGCTACACCTTC.

This chain uses TRBV2 with TRBJ1-3; tentative D call: TRBD1 (5 bases). Trimming stripped 5 bases from V and 0 bases from J, with 5 bases between. The CDR3 has 13 residues. Per the germline V gene, CDR1 is SNHLY and CDR2 is FYNNEI. CDR3 sequence (DNA): TGTGCCAGCAGTCAGGGCTCTGGAAACACCATATATTTT. It codes for CASSQGSGNTIYF.

The chain combines TRBV5-4 with TRBJ2-1, with 8 bases aligning to TRBD1. The trim removed 2 bases at V and 9 bases at J, leaving 4 bases unmatched. The CDR3 has 13 amino acids. The V gene's germline CDR1 is SGHNT and CDR2 YYREEE (reference sequence). The CDR3 region is CASSFTGGSEQFF. DNA of the CDR3: TGTGCCAGCAGCTTCACAGGGGGTAGTGAGCAGTTCTTC.

This rearrangement joins TRBV4-3 to TRBJ2-5; no clear D. Germline V gene sequence: CDR1 LGHNA, CDR2 YSLEER. Trimming removed 1 base at V and 5 bases at J, with 14 bases between. This CDR3 is built from 15 residues. The CDR3 nucleotides read TGCGCCAGCAGCCAAGGAACGTCCCGCGTGGAGACCCAGTACTTC. It codes for CASSQGTSRVETQYF.

This clone was seen just once. The genes are TRBV7-2 and TRBJ2-5, with TRBD1 matching over 9 bases. Germline V gene lookup returns CDR1 SGHTA and CDR2 FQGNSA. This CDR3 has 15 amino acids. The ends lost 5 bases at V and 6 bases at J; junction bases unmatched: 10. The CDR3 DNA follows: TGTGCCAGCAGCCTAAGGACAGGGGACGGCAAGACCCAGTACTTC. The encoded protein is CASSLRTGDGKTQYF.

CDR3 amino acids: CASSRGLGTDTQYF. CDR3 bases: TGTGCCAGCAGTCGCGGTCTGGGGACAGATACGCAGTATTTT. The chain joins TRBV2 to TRBJ2-3; D not certain. There are 14 residues in the CDR3. The germline V gene encodes CDR1 SNHLY and CDR2 FYNNEI. V lost 5 bases to trimming and J lost 3 bases, with 12 bases between them.